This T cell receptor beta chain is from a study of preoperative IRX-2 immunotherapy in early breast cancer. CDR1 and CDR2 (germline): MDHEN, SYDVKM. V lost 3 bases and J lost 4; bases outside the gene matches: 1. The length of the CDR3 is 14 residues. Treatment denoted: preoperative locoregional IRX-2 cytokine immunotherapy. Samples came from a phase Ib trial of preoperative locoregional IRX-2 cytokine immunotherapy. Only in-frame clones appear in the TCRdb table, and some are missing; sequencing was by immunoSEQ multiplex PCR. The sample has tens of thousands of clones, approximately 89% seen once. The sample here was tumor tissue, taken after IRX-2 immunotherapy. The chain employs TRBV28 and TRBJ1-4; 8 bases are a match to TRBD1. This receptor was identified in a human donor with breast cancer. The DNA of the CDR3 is TGTGCCAGCAGTTTGGACAGGGTTAATGAAAAACTGTTTTTT. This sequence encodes CASSLDRVNEKLFF.